These 29 T cell receptor beta chains were sequenced from one sample in a study of CXCR3-negative and CXCR3-positive naive CD8 T cells. Preparation of TRB cDNA libraries relied on 5' RACE carrying UMI labels. From its re-call of the 5' RACE reads, TCRdb lists each CDR3 protein once, without DNA. In total, the table holds tens of thousands of distinct CDR3 sequences. Specimen: naive CXCR3- CD8+ T cells from blood. Subset described: CD45RO-CCR7+CD27+CD95- naive CD8+ T cells lacking CXCR3 (TNR3-). The source of these receptors is a human donor in good health. Some clones in this sample may be carry-over from other donors' samples.

The gene calls are TRBV5-1 and TRBJ2-1; checking the TCRdb D call of TRBD1 is not possible without DNA. The germline V gene has CDR1 SGHRS and CDR2 YFSETQ. The CDR3 is 17 residues long. CDR3: CASSLIRGGSSYNEQFF.

The rearrangement links TRBV11-2 to TRBJ2-7. The CDR3 runs 13 residues. Germline V gives CDR1 SGHAT, CDR2 FQNNGV. CDR3 region: CASTWTDPYEQYF.

This chain joins TRBV7-2 and TRBJ1-2. Germline V CDR1 and CDR2: SGHTA, FQGNSA. This CDR3 is built from 12 residues. The CDR3 here is CASSLLGTGYTF.

The rearrangement uses TRBV7-9 and TRBJ1-6. CDR1 is SEHNR and CDR2 is FQNEAQ in the germline V gene (reference sequence). The CDR3 loop spans 11 amino acids. CDR3 protein: CASSFESPLHF.

CDR3 in amino acids: CASSPTVSSYEQYF. The chain links TRBV7-9 to TRBJ2-7; TCRdb's assignment of TRBD1 cannot be checked, as there is no DNA. CDR1 and CDR2 from the germline V gene are SEHNR and FQNEAQ (reference sequence). The CDR3 contains 14 residues.

This chain links TRBV11-3 with TRBJ2-2. Germline V CDR1 and CDR2: SGHNT, YENEEA. The CDR3 spans 13 residues. CDR3 amino acids: CASSSGYTGELFF. The full variable domain, with the rest looked up from reference TRBV11-3 and TRBJ2-2, is EAGVVQSPRYKIIEKKQPVAFWCNPISGHNTLYWYLQNLGQGPELLIRYENEEAVDDSQLPKDRFSAERLKGVDSTLKIQPAELGDSAVYLCASSSGYTGELFFGEGSRLTVL.

The rearrangement uses TRBV29-1 and TRBJ2-7; the TRBD1 assignment by TCRdb is unverifiable without DNA. Per the germline V gene, CDR1 is SQVTM and CDR2 is ANQGSEA. This CDR3 region has 15 residues. CDR3 in amino acids: CSVEIGDREDYEQYF.

This chain links TRBV5-5 with TRBJ2-2. Germline CDR1 and CDR2: SGHKS and YYEKEE (reference sequence). There are 13 residues in the CDR3. The CDR3 loop is CASSGTNTGELFF.

The gene calls are TRBV29-1 and TRBJ1-1; TCRdb reports TRBD1, a call that lacks DNA to check it against. CDR3 length equals 11 residues. The germline V gene has CDR1 SQVTM and CDR2 ANQGSEA. CDR3 sequence: CSVPGTAGLVF.

This chain joins TRBV29-1 and TRBJ1-2; TCRdb indicates TRBD1, and absent DNA this call remains unverified. Germline CDR1 SQVTM, CDR2 ANQGSEA. The CDR3 spans 12 residues. CDR3 amino acids: CSVVGDRYGYTF.

The CDR3 protein is CSDSGTGSNEQFF. The chain combines TRBV29-1 with TRBJ2-1; the D call from TCRdb, TRBD1, cannot be confirmed without DNA. The germline V gene encodes CDR1 SQVTM and CDR2 ANQGSEA. The CDR3 is 13 amino acids.

J is TRBJ2-1 and V is TRBV6-6. CDR3 length: 11 residues. Germline V gene lookup returns CDR1 MNHNY and CDR2 SVGAGI (reference sequence). This CDR3 reads CASSLRPEQFF.

The rearrangement uses TRBV7-7 and TRBJ2-1; the TCRdb call, TRBD1, lacks DNA for checking. Germline-derived CDR1 and CDR2 are SSHAT and FNYEAQ (reference sequence). The CDR3 spans 14 residues. This CDR3 reads CASSLAPGGNEQFF.

This sequence joins TRBV28 and TRBJ2-1. Germline assignment: CDR1 MDHEN and CDR2 SYDVKM. The CDR3 has 13 amino acids. CDR3 protein: CASSLSLNNEQFF.

The CDR3 sequence is CASSGDRAVNEQFF. The genes are TRBV6-2 or TRBV6-3 and TRBJ2-1; as DNA is missing, the TRBD1 call by TCRdb cannot be tested. This CDR3 has 14 residues. Germline lookup yields CDR1 MNHEY and CDR2 SVGEGT.

V is TRBV6-4 and J is TRBJ2-2. The CDR3 is made up of 16 amino acids. The germline CDR1 and CDR2 sequences are MRHNA and SNTAGT. This CDR3 reads CASSDDPNTNTGELFF.

The J gene is TRBJ1-2, the V gene TRBV6-5; TCRdb calls TRBD1, which cannot be checked without DNA. The germline gives CDR1 MNHEY, CDR2 SVGAGI. The CDR3 totals 15 residues. The CDR3 reads CASSFIQGAPSGYTF.

The CDR3 region is CASSLRQGSGYEQYF. The V and J genes are TRBV12-3 or TRBV12-4 and TRBJ2-7; TCRdb's assignment of TRBD1 cannot be checked, as there is no DNA. The CDR3 length is 15 residues.

This chain joins TRBV7-3 and TRBJ1-1; checking the TCRdb D call of TRBD1 is not possible without DNA. The CDR3 is 19 amino acids. Germline V CDR1 and CDR2: SGHTA, FQGTGA. The CDR3 sequence is CASSLTNYPGQGASTEAFF.

The chain combines TRBV14 with TRBJ2-7; absent DNA, TCRdb's TRBD1 call cannot be checked. This CDR3 has 13 residues. Germline lookup yields CDR1 SGHDN and CDR2 FVKESK. The CDR3: CASSRDISYEQYF.

The CDR3 region is CASSYSMGLNSYNEQFF. V and J are TRBV6-2 or TRBV6-3 and TRBJ2-1; with no DNA, the TCRdb D assignment of TRBD2 cannot be verified. This CDR3 contains 17 residues. Germline lookup yields CDR1 MNHEY and CDR2 SVGEGT.

The chain has TRBV14 and TRBJ1-1. In germline, CDR1 is SGHDN, CDR2 FVKESK. The CDR3 spans 15 residues. The CDR3 here is CASSLRGMGNTEAFF.

This rearrangement joins TRBV7-2 to TRBJ2-4; TCRdb returns TRBD2, unconfirmable since there is no DNA. There are 14 residues in the CDR3. CDR1 and CDR2 from the germline V gene are SGHTA and FQGNSA. CDR3: CASSFERGGYIQYF.

The CDR3 sequence is CASSSGSYGYTF. The chain has TRBV6-2 or TRBV6-3 and TRBJ1-2. The CDR3 is 12 amino acids. In germline, CDR1 is MNHEY, CDR2 SVGEGT.

J is TRBJ1-2 and V is TRBV5-1; TCRdb's D call of TRBD1 is untestable without DNA. CDR1 is SGHRS and CDR2 is YFSETQ in the germline V gene. The CDR3 loop spans 17 amino acids. CDR3 residues: CASTSWVPGQGNYGYTF.

This chain uses TRBV28 with TRBJ1-6. The CDR3 covers 16 residues. The germline V gene encodes CDR1 MDHEN and CDR2 SYDVKM. The CDR3 reads CASSLNTYSYNSPLHF.

The rearrangement uses TRBV23-1 and TRBJ1-5; TCRdb lists TRBD1, though no DNA is available to test this call. TRBV23-1 is an ORF, with its function uncertain. The length of the CDR3 is 15 residues. The CDR3 region is CASSLGWQGNQPQHF.

This chain links TRBV12-3 or TRBV12-4 with TRBJ2-3. The CDR3 spans 11 residues. CDR3 sequence: CASQLEGTQYF.

The V and J genes are TRBV4-1 and TRBJ2-2; no DNA is available, so the TRBD2 call from TCRdb remains unchecked. CDR1 and CDR2 (germline): MGHRA, YSYEKL. The CDR3 covers 15 residues. The CDR3 protein is CASSQDRAEAGELFF.